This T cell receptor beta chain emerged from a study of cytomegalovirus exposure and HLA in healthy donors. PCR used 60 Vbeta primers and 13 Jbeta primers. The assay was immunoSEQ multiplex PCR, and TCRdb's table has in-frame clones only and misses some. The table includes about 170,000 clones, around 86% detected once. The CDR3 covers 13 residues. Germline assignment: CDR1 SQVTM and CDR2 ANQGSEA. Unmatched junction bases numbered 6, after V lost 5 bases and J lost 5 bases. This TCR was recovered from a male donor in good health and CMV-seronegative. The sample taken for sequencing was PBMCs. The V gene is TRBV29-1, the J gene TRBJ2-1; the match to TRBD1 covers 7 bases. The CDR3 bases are TGCAGCGTTCGCTGGACAGGCGACAATGAGCAGTTCTTC. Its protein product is CSVRWTGDNEQFF.